This TCR beta chain was retrieved from a study of T cell repertoires and Cas9 in healthy adults. In the study overall: Multi-effector potency, cytotoxicity and lineage were assessed in SpCas9-reactive CD4 and CD8 T cells. Study-wide findings and caveats: SpCas9-reactive regulatory T cells reportedly mitigated SpCas9-reactive effector T cells in vitro.

This CDR3 comprises 16 residues. Per germline, CDR1 MNHNS and CDR2 SASEGT. V shed 2 bases and J 4 bases; nucleotides not matched to a gene: 10. Clones were sequenced by immunoSEQ multiplex PCR, and TCRdb holds only the in-frame ones, with some missing. The data show approximately 14,000 clones, roughly nine tenths seen once. This clone was seen more than once but under ten times. Its target is unknown. The source material was Tregs (CD4+, CD25+, CD127-, CD137-, CD154-) from PBMCs; culture status not recorded. The receptor was isolated from a human donor in good health. The chain couples TRBV6-1 to TRBJ2-5; 7 bases align to TRBD1. CDR3 nucleotide sequence: TGTGCCAGCAGTGAAAGGGCGACAGGGCTTGGAGAGACCCAGTACTTC. It specifies CASSERATGLGETQYF.